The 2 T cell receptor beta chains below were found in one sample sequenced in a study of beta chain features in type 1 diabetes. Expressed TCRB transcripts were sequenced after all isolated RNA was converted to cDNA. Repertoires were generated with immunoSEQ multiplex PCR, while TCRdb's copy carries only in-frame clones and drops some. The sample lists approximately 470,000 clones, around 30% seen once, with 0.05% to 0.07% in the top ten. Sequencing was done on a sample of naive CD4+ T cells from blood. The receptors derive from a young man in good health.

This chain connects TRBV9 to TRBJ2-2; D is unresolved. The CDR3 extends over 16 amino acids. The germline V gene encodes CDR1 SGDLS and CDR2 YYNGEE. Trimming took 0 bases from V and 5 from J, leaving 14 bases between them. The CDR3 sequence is CASSVVSPDLTGELFF. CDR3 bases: TGTGCCAGCAGCGTAGTTTCCCCGGATCTTACCGGGGAGCTGTTTTTT.

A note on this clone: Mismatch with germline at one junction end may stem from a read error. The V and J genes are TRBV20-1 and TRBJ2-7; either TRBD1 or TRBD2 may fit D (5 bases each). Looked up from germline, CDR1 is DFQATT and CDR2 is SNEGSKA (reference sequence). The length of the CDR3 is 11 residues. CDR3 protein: CLARGSYEQYF. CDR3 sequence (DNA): TGTCTTGCGAGGGGTTCCTACGAGCAGTACTTC.